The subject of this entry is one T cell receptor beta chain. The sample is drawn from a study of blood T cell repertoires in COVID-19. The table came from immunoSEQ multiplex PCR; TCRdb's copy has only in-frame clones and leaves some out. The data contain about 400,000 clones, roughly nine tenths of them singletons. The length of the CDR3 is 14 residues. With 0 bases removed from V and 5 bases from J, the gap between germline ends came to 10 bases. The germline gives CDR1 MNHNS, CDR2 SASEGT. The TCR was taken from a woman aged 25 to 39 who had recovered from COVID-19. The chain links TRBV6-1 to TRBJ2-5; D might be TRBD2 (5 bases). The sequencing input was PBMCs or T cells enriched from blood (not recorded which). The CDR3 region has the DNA TGTGCCAGCAGTGAAGCGGCTAGCCTGGAGACCCAGTACTTC. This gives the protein CASSEAASLETQYF.